What follows are 5 T cell receptor beta chains derived from one specimen sequenced in a study of cytomegalovirus exposure and HLA in healthy donors (dated by TCRdb to the late 2010s). Libraries were made using the immunoSEQ multiplex PCR assay. This immuneACCESS table, as held by TCRdb, lists in-frame sequences with V and J called but not all clones. Of the missing ones, under half trace to an unresolved V gene in checked studies; the others have no known cause. The sample table holds approximately 110,000 clones, of which over 90% were seen once. Over 1% of the sample lies in the top ten. Sample: PBMCs. The receptors come from a woman aged 18 to 35 in good health and CMV-seronegative.

The chain employs TRBV28 and TRBJ1-6, with a possible D match to TRBD1 (5 bases). The CDR3 runs 17 residues. Germline CDR1 reads MDHEN; CDR2 reads SYDVKM. The ends were cut back, 5 bases at V and 0 bases at J, with 14 bases in the middle. CDR3 amino acids: CASSTQGPDSYNSPLHF. The CDR3 region has the DNA TGTGCCAGCAGTACCCAGGGCCCGGACTCCTATAATTCACCCCTCCACTTT. The full variable domain, rest sourced from reference TRBV28 and TRBJ1-6, is DVKVTQSSRYLVKRTGEKVFLECVQDMDHENMFWYRQDPGLGLRLIYFSYDVKMKEKGDIPEGYSVSREKKERFSLILESASTNQTSMYLCASSTQGPDSYNSPLHFGNGTRLTVT.

The rearrangement links TRBV7-9 to TRBJ2-1; 8 bases map to TRBD2. The CDR3 spans 14 residues. Germline CDR1 reads SEHNR; CDR2 reads FQNEAQ (reference sequence). Unmatched junction bases numbered 8, after V lost 6 bases and J lost 7 bases. The CDR3 here is CASRLLLAANEQFF. The CDR3 nucleotides are TGTGCCAGCAGGCTATTACTAGCGGCAAATGAGCAGTTCTTC.

The chain carries TRBV28 and TRBJ2-7; TRBD2 agrees at 10 bases. The J segment lost 6 bases and the V segment lost 6 bases, leaving 11 bases of the junction unmatched. This CDR3 comprises 15 residues. Germline V gene sequence: CDR1 MDHEN, CDR2 SYDVKM. The DNA for the CDR3 is TGTGCCAGCAGCCATCTAGCGGGAGCGGGAGGCGAGCAGTACTTC. Protein: CASSHLAGAGGEQYF.

The rearrangement joins TRBV5-1 to TRBJ1-3, with TRBD1 identical over 8 bases. Germline trimming cut 3 bases from V and 2 bases from J; bases unmatched to any gene: 4. The CDR3 has 15 residues. In germline, CDR1 is SGHRS, CDR2 YFSETQ. DNA for the CDR3: TGCGCCAGCAGCTCAGCAGGGGGCCCTGGAAACACCATATATTTT. As protein: CASSSAGGPGNTIYF.

The rearrangement links TRBV7-9 to TRBJ2-7; TRBD1 aligns across 9 bases. J lost 5 bases, V lost 4 bases, and 6 bases had no gene match. The CDR3 length is 14 residues. Germline CDR1 SEHNR, CDR2 FQNEAQ (reference sequence). The CDR3 DNA reads TGTGCCAGCAGCTCCCCCGGGACAGGGAACGAGCAGTACTTC. Translation: CASSSPGTGNEQYF.